A selection of T cell receptor beta chains follows, all from one sample in a study of cytomegalovirus exposure and HLA in healthy donors. Profiled with immunoSEQ multiplex PCR; TCRdb holds only in-frame clones, not every one. The repertoire holds 100,000 to 150,000 clones, with roughly 80% as singletons. Sequencing was performed on PBMCs. Receptors were obtained from a woman aged 50 to 60 in good health and CMV-seronegative. The CDR3 runs from the conserved cysteine through the conserved F or W. D genes are given only for firm matches. Part of the rows lack a size; the others show once, few, many or a class for expanded clones.

V	J	size	D	DNA	CDR3
TRBV19	TRBJ1-5	.	.	TGTGCCAGTAGTATAGGGGAGGGCCGGGGCAATCAGCCCCAGCATTTT	CASSIGEGRGNQPQHF
TRBV11-2	TRBJ2-7	.	.	TGTGCCAGCAGCTTAGGCCCCCCAGGGCAAACCTACGAGCAGTACTTC	CASSLGPPGQTYEQYF
TRBV27	TRBJ2-7	.	.	TGTGCCAGCAGTTTGACATTCCCATACGAGCAGTACTTC	CASSLTFPYEQYF
TRBV7-9	TRBJ2-3	.	TRBD1	TGTGCCAGCAGCCCGACGCTAGGACAGGGGGCTGTAGATACGCAGTATTTT	CASSPTLGQGAVDTQYF
TRBV27	TRBJ2-1	.	TRBD1	TGTGCCAGCAGTCCAGGGACAGGGAGTCGGTTCTTC	CASSPGTGSRFF
TRBV19	TRBJ1-4	once	.	TGTGCCAGTAGCACTATAGGGGGTACTAATGAAAAACTGTTTTTT	CASSTIGGTNEKLFF
TRBV5-1	TRBJ2-1	.	TRBD2	TGCGCCAGCAGCTTGACCAGCGGGGGGATGTACAATGAGCAGTTCTTC	CASSLTSGGMYNEQFF
TRBV15	TRBJ1-6	.	.	TGTGCCACCAGCAGAGAGTCGAGTTCACCCCTCCACTTT	CATSRESSSPLHF
TRBV5-3	TRBJ1-5	.	TRBD1	TGTGCCAGAAGCCGGGGTCCTTTGAACAGGGGGCGGATGGGTCAGCCCCAGCATTTT	CARSRGPLNRGRMGQPQHF
TRBV10-3	TRBJ1-5	.	.	TGTGCCATCAGTGAGTCCGGGGGGCACCAGCCCCAGCATTTT	CAISESGGHQPQHF
TRBV11-1	TRBJ2-7	.	TRBD2	TGTGCCAGCAGCTTTAGGCGTGGCGGGGGCTACGAGCAGTACTTC	CASSFRRGGGYEQYF
TRBV19	TRBJ2-1	.	.	TGTGCCAGTGGCATCAAGGCTAGCTACAATGAGCAGTTCTTC	CASGIKASYNEQFF
TRBV7-2	TRBJ2-4	.	.	TGTGCCAGCAGCTTATCAGGGGGGCTAAACATTCAGTACTTC	CASSLSGGLNIQYF
TRBV28	TRBJ2-5	.	TRBD2	TGTGCCAGCAGTTATAAGCGGGGACTAGAGACCCAGTACTTC	CASSYKRGLETQYF
TRBV27	TRBJ2-3	.	TRBD1	TGTGCCAGCGTAGACAGGGGATCAGATACGCAGTATTTT	CASVDRGSDTQYF
TRBV4-3	TRBJ1-3	once	TRBD1	TGCGCCAGCAGCCAAGATTGGGACAGGGATCCGAGCTCTGGAAACACCATATATTTT	CASSQDWDRDPSSGNTIYF
TRBV6-1	TRBJ1-4	.	.	TGTGCCAGCACGAGACAGGTTAATGAAAAACTGTTTTTT	CASTRQVNEKLFF
TRBV10-3	TRBJ2-7	.	.	TGTGCCATCACCAGGGACTTGCTTACCTACGAGCAGTACTTC	CAITRDLLTYEQYF
TRBV28	TRBJ1-5	.	.	TGTGCCAGCAGACTTGTACAGGGTAGCAATCAGCCCCAGCATTTT	CASRLVQGSNQPQHF
TRBV6-5	TRBJ2-7	.	.	TGTGCCAGCAGTTACAACAACTACGAGCAGTACTTC	CASSYNNYEQYF
TRBV7-9	TRBJ1-1	.	TRBD1	TGTTCCAGCACCAAGACAGGGGGCCACACTGAAGCTTTCTTT	CSSTKTGGHTEAFF
TRBV19	TRBJ2-5	once	.	TGTGCCAGTAGTATCAGGCCGGGAGCCTACCAAGAGACCCAGTACTTC	CASSIRPGAYQETQYF
TRBV4-3	TRBJ1-4	.	TRBD1	TGCGCCAGCAGCCAAGACCGTGACAGGGGAGGGGAAAAACTGTTTTTT	CASSQDRDRGGEKLFF
TRBV7-2	TRBJ2-7	few	.	TGTGCCAGCAGCTTAGTCAGGGATGGGGGCCACGAGCAGTACTTC	CASSLVRDGGHEQYF